The rows below give T cell receptor beta chains drawn from one sample of a study of T-cell memory formation after mild COVID-19. Each CDR3 protein is one row after TCRdb ran MiXCR on the 5' RACE reads. The data contain about 88,000 distinct CDR3 sequences, approximately 25% of them singletons. Source material: PBMCs or a T cell subset sorted from them (not recorded which). These receptors all come from a man aged 18 to 30 who had mild COVID-19 (a few samples of this study predate the infection). Cell type and time point are not known. The CDR3 runs from the conserved cysteine through the conserved F or W. Each record gives: CDR3 DNA, CDR3 protein, V gene, J gene, clone size, D gene. The D gene is left open where the match is weak. Clone size is not always given. Where it is, it says once, few, many or a class for expanded clones.

DNA: TGCAGCGTTGAGTTGACGGACTACGAGCAGTACTTC
CDR3: CSVELTDYEQYF
V: TRBV29-1
J: TRBJ2-7
size: many
D: .

DNA: TGCGCCAGCAGCACCTCCTACGAGCAGTACTTC
CDR3: CASSTSYEQYF
V: TRBV5-1
J: TRBJ2-7
size: few
D: .

DNA: TGTGCCATCAGTGCTAAGGGGGCGGGGTGGGGTGAGCAGTTCTTC
CDR3: CAISAKGAGWGEQFF
V: TRBV10-3
J: TRBJ2-1
size: .
D: .

DNA: TGTGCCAGCAGCGTAGAGGGGCCCGGTGGGGACGAGCAGTACTTC
CDR3: CASSVEGPGGDEQYF
V: TRBV9
J: TRBJ2-7
size: .
D: .

DNA: TGTGCCAGCAGTTATGGATGGGGGGCTGCAGGCTACACCTTC
CDR3: CASSYGWGAAGYTF
V: TRBV6-5
J: TRBJ1-2
size: .
D: .

DNA: TGTGCCAGCAGCTTAGCAGTCAACTATGGCTACACCTTC
CDR3: CASSLAVNYGYTF
V: TRBV7-9
J: TRBJ1-2
size: .
D: .

DNA: TGTGCCACGGTCGCCGGGGGGCCTGGTAATGAGCAGTTCTTC
CDR3: CATVAGGPGNEQFF
V: TRBV10-3
J: TRBJ2-1
size: .
D: .

DNA: TGTGCCAGCAGCACGGGACTAGCGGTGCAAGAGACCCAGTACTTC
CDR3: CASSTGLAVQETQYF
V: TRBV9
J: TRBJ2-5
size: .
D: TRBD2

DNA: TGTGCTAGTGGTTATACAGGGGCGAACACTGAAGCTTTCTTT
CDR3: CASGYTGANTEAFF
V: TRBV12-5
J: TRBJ1-1
size: few
D: TRBD1

DNA: TGTGCCAGCAGTTTCGGCAGGGGGACCTATGGCTACACCTTC
CDR3: CASSFGRGTYGYTF
V: TRBV12-3/TRBV12-4
J: TRBJ1-2
size: .
D: TRBD1

DNA: TGTGCCAGCAGTTTGGCCTACACAGATACGCAGTATTTT
CDR3: CASSLAYTDTQYF
V: TRBV12-3/TRBV12-4
J: TRBJ2-3
size: .
D: .